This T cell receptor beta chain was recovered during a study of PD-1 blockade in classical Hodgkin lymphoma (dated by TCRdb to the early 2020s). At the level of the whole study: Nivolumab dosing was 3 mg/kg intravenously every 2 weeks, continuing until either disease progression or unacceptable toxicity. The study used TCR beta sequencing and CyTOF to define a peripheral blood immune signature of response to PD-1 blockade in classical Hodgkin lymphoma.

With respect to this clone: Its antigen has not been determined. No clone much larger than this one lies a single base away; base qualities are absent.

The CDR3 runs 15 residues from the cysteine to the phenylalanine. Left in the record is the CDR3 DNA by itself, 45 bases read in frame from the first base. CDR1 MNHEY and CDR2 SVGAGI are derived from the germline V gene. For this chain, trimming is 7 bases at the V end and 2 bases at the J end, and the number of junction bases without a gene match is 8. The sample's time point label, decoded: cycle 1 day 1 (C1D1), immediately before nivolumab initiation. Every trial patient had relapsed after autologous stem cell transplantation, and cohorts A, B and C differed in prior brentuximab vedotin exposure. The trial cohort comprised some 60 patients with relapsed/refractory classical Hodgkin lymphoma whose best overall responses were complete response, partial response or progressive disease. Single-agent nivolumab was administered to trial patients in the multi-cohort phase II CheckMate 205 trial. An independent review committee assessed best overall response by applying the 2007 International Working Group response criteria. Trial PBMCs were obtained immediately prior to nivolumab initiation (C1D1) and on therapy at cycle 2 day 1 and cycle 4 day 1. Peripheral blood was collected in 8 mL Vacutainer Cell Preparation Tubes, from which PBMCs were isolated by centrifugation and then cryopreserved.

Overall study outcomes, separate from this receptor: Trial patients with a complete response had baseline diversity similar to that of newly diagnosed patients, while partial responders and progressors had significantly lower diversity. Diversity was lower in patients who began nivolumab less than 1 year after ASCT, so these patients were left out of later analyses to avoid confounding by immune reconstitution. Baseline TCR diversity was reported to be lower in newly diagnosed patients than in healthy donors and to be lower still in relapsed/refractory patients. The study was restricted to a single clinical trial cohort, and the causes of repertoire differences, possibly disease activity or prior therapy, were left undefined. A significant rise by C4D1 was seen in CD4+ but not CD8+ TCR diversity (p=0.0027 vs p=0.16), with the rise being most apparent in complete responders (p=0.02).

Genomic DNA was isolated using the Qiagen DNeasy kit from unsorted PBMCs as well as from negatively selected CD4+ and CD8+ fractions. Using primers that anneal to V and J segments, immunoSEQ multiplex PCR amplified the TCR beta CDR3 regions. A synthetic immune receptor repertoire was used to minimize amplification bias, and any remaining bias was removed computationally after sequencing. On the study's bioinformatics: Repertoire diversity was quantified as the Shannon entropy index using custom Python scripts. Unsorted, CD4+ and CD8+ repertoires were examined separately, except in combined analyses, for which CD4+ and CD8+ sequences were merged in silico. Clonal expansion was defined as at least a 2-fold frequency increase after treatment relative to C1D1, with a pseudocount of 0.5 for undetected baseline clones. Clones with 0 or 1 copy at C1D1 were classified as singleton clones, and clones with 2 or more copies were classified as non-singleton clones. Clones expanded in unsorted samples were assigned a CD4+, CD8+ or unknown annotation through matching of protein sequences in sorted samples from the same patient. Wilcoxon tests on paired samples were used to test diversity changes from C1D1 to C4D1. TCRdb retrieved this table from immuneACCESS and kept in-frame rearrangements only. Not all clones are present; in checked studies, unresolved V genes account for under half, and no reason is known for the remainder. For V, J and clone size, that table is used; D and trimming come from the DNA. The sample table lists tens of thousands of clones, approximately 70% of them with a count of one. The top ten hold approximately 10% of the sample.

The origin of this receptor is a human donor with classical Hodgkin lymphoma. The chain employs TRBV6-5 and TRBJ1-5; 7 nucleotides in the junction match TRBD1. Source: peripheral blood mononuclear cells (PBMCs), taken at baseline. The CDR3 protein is CASKRGGSGNQPQHF. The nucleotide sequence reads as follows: TGTGCCAGCAAACGAGGGGGCTCCGGCAATCAGCCCCAGCATTTT.